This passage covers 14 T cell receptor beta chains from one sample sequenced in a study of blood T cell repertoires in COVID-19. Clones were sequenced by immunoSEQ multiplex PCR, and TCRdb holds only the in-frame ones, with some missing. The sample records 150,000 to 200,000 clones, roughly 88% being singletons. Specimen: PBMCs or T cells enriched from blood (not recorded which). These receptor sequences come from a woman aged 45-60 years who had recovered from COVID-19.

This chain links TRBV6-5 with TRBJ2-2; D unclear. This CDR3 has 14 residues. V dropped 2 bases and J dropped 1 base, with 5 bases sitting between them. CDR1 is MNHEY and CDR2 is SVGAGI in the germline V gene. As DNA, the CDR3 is TGTGCCAGCAGTTACCCCCGGAACACCGGGGAGCTGTTTTTT. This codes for CASSYPRNTGELFF.

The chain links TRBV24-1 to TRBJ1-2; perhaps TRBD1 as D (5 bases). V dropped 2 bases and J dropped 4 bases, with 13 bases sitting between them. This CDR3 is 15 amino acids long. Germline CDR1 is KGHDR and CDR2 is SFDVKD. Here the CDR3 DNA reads TGTGCCACCAGTGATTCAAGGGCGGGGGGCTATGGCTACACCTTC. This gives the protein CATSDSRAGGYGYTF.

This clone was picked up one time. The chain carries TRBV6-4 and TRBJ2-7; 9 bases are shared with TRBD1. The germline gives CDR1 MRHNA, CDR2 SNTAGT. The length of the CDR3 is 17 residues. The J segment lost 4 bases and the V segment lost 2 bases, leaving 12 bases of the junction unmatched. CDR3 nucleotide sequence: TGTGCCAGCAGTGACCCGGGGGACCTGGACAGGGGTTACGAGCAGTACTTC. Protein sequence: CASSDPGDLDRGYEQYF.

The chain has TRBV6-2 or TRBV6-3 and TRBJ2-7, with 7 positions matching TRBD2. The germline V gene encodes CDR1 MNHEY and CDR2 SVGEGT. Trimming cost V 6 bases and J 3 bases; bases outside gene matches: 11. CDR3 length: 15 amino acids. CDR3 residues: CASSPFGGGNYEQYF. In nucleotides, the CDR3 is TGTGCCAGCAGCCCATTTGGGGGGGGGAACTACGAGCAGTACTTC.

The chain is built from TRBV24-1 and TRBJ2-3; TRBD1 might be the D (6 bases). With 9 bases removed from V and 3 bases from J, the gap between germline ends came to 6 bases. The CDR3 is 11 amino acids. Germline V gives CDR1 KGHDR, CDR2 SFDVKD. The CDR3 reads CATQGTDTQYF. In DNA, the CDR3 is TGTGCCACCCAGGGGACAGATACGCAGTATTTT.

The CDR3: CASSLGSSGYGYTF. The CDR3 nucleotides read TGTGCCAGCAGCTTGGGATCAAGCGGGTATGGCTACACCTTC. This rearrangement joins TRBV5-4 to TRBJ1-2; D gene unclear. In germline, CDR1 is SGHNT, CDR2 YYREEE (reference sequence). V shed 0 bases and J shed 5 bases, with 11 bases lying between them. This CDR3 spans 14 amino acids.

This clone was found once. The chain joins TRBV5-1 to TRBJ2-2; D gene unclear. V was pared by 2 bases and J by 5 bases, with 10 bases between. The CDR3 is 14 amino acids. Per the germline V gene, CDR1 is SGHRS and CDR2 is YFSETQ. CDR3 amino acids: CASSLTPTTGELFF. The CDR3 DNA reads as TGCGCCAGCAGCTTAACCCCAACAACCGGGGAGCTGTTTTTT.

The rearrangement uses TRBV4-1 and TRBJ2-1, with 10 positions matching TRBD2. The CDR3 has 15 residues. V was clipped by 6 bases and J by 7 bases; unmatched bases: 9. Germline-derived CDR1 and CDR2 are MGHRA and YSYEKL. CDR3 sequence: CASSNGLAVGNEQFF. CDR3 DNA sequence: TGCGCCAGCAGTAACGGACTAGCGGTGGGAAATGAGCAGTTCTTC.

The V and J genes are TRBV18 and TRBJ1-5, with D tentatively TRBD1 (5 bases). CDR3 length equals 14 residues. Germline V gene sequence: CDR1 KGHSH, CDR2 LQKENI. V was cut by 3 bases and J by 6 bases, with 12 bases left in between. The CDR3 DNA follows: TGTGCCAGCTCACCGAATGGAGGGGCTCAGCCCCAGCATTTT. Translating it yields CASSPNGGAQPQHF.

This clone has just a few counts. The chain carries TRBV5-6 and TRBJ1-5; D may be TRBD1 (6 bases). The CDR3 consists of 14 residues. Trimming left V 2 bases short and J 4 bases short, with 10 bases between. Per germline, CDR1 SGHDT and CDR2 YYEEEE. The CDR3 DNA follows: TGTGCCAGCAGCTTACTACAGGGAAATCAGCCCCAGCATTTT. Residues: CASSLLQGNQPQHF.

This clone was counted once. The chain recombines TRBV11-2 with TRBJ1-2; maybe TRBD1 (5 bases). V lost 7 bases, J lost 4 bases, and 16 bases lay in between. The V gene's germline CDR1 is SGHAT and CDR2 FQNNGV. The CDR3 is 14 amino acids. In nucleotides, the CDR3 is TGTGCCAGCAAAACAGGAGGGCCTCGCTATGGCTACACCTTC. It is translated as CASKTGGPRYGYTF.

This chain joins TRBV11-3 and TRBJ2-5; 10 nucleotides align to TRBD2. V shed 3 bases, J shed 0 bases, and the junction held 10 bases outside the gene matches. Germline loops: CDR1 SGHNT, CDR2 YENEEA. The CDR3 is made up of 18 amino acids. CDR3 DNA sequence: TGTGCCAGCAGCTTTCCCCTAGCGGGGGACTCCTACCAAGAGACCCAGTACTTC. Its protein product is CASSFPLAGDSYQETQYF.

The CDR3 here is CASSLLRGSYNSPLHF. CDR3 sequence (DNA): TGTGCCAGCAGCTTGTTGAGGGGGAGTTATAATTCACCCCTCCACTTT. This rearrangement joins TRBV5-4 to TRBJ1-6; a possible D gene is TRBD1 (6 bases). Between the trimmed V and J ends, which lost 1 base and 4 bases, there was a span of 12 bases. Looked up from germline, CDR1 is SGHNT and CDR2 is YYREEE (reference sequence). This CDR3 is 16 amino acids long.

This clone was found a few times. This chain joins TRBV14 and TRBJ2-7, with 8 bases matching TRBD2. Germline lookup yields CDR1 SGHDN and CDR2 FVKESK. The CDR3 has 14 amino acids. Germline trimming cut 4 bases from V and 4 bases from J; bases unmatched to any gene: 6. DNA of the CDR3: TGTGCCAGCAGCCGAGCGGGGGCATTTTACGAGCAGTACTTC. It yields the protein CASSRAGAFYEQYF.